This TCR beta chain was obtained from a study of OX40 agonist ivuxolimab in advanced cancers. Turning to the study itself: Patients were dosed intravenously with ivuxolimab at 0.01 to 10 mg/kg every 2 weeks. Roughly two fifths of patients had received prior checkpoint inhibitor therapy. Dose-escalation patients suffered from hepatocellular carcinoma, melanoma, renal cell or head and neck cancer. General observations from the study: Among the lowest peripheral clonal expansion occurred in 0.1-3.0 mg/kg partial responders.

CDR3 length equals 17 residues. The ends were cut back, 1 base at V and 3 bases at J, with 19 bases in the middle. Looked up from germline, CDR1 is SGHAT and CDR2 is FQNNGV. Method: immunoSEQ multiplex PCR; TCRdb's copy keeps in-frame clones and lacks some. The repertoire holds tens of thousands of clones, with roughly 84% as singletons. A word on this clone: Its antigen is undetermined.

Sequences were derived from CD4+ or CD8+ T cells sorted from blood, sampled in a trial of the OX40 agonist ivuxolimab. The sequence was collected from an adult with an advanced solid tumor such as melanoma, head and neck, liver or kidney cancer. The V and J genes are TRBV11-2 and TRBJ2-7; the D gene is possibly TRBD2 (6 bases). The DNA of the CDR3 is TGTGCCAGCAGCTTAGTCGCATCCGGGCGGGGCGGCTACGAGCAGTACTTC. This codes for CASSLVASGRGGYEQYF.